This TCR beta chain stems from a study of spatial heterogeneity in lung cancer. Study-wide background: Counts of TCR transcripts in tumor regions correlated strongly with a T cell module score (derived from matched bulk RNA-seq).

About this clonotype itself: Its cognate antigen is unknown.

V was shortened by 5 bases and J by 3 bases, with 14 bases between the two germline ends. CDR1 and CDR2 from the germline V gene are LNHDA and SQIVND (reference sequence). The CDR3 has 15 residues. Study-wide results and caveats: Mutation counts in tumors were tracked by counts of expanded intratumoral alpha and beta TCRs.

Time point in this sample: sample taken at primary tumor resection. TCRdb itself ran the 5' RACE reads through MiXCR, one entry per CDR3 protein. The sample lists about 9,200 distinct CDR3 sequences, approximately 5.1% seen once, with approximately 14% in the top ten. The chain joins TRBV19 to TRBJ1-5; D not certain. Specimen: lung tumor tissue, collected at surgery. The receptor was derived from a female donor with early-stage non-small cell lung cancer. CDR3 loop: CASSLQVNDNQPQHF. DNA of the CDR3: TGTGCCAGTAGTCTTCAAGTGAACGACAATCAGCCCCAGCATTTT. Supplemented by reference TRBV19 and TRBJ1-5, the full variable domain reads DGGITQSPKYLFRKEGQNVTLSCEQNLNHDAMYWYRQDPGQGLRLIYYSQIVNDFQKGDIAEGYSVSREKKESFPLTVTSAQKNPTAFYLCASSLQVNDNQPQHFGDGTRLSIL.